The subject of this entry is one T cell receptor beta chain. Libraries were prepared by immunoSEQ multiplex PCR; TCRdb keeps only in-frame clonotypes and omits some of them. The sample has roughly 110,000 clones, about two thirds seen once. The CDR3 totals 12 residues. The ends were cut back, 3 bases at V and 3 bases at J, with 6 bases in the middle. CDR1 and CDR2 (germline): GTSNPN, SVGIG (reference sequence). The sample belongs to a study of blood T cell repertoires in COVID-19. Background on the study: Sites in the United States, Italy and Spain provided acute and convalescent COVID-19 samples. PBMCs, B-cell-depleted T cells, or T cells were the source of the cDNA or gDNA that made up the material.

This chain links TRBV30 with TRBJ1-3, with D perhaps matching TRBD1 (6 bases). The origin of this receptor is a human donor with acute or convalescent COVID-19. The donor label of this sample is uncertain. Sequenced: peripheral blood. The CDR3 DNA sequence: TGTGCCTGGAGGACAGGTGGAAACACCATATATTTT. It codes for CAWRTGGNTIYF.